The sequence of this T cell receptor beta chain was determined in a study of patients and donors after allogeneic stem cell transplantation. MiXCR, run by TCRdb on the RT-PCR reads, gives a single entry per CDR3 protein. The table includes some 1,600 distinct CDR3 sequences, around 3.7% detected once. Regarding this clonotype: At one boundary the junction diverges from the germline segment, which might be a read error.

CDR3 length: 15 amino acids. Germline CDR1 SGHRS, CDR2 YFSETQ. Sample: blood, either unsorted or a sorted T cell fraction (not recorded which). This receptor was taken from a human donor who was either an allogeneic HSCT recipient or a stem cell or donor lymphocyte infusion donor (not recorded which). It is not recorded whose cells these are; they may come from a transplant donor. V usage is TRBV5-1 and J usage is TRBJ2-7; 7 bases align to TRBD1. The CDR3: CASSSGLDRISTRDF. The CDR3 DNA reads TGCGCCAGCAGCTCCGGCCTGGACAGGATATCTACTCGGGACTTC.